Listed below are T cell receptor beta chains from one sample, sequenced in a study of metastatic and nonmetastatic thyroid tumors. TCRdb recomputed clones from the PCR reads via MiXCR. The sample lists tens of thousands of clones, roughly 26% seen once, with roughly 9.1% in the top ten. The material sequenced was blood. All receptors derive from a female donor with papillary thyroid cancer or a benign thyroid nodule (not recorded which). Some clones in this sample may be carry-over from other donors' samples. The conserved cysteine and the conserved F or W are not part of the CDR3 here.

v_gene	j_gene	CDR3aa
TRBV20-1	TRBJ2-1	SAIRYNEQF
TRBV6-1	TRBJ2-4	ASSPASGSGRNIQY
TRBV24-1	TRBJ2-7	ATSDDSYEQY
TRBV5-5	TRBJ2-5	ASSLPFYQETQY
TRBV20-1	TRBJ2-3	SARGASGRLDTQY
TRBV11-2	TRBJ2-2	ASSPRIGRGALELF
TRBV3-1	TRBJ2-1	ASSQDPSGFNEQF
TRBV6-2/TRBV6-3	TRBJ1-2	ASSDRGQAGGLRAGYT
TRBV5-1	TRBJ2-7	ASRDELTGYEQY
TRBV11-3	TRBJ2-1	ASSLVRVSGQF
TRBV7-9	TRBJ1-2	ASSQGGAVSGYT
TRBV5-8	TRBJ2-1	ASSLVLALNNEQF
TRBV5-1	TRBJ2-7	ASSGATPGQSSYEQY
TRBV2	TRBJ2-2	ATTRGGELF
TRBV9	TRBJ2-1	ASSPRLVGNYNEQF
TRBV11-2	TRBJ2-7	ASSPRRWGTSGSVYEQY
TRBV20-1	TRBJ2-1	SASRTSGHNEQF
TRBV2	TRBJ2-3	ASKEADGTDTQY
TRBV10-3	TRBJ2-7	AISDGTGSYEQY
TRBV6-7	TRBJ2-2	ATSLHPRRGVGSTGELF
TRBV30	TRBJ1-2	ASSRQGGYGYT
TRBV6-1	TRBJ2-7	ASSRDRGTGEQY
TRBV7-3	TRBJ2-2	ASSSGQGFGGELF
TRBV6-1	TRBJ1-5	ASGENRRDQPQH
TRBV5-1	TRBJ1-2	ASSLAAGVNYGYT
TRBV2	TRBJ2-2	ASGLGGNTGELF
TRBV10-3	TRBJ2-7	AIAASTLGGEQY
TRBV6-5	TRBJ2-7	ASNSRTGPSYEQY
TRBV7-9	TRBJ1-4	ASSLESSPKTEKLF
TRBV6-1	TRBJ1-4	ASSGGQGNEKLF
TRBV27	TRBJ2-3	ASSFQGTQY
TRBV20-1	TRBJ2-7	SARGLADEQY
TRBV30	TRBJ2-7	AWSTGTGSYEQY
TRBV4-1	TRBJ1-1	ASSQIAGASGQAF
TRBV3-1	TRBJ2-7	ASSQDTATLAGEYERY
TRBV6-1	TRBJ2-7	ASVTLPAPGPYEQY
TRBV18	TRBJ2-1	ASSPGSGSSYNEQF
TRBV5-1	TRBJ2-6	ASSLEGQAQGGANVLT
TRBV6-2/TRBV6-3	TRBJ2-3	ASSKTSGSTDTQY
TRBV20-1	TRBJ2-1	SAEKGYNEQF
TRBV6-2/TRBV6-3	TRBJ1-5	ASSARQSNQPQH
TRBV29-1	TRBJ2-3	SVARGAPTDTQY
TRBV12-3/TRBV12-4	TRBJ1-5	ASSKTYNQPQH
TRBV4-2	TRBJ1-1	ASSLLDTDTEAF
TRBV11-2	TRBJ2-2	ASSLIRGKGTGELF
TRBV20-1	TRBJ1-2	SASSIYGYT
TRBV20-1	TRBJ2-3	SASYGRAGSDTQY
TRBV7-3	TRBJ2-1	ASSLRPPPLAQNNEQF